A single sample gave rise to the 10 T cell receptor beta chains below, sequenced in a study of blood T cell repertoires in COVID-19. Profiling relied on immunoSEQ multiplex PCR, and the TCRdb table lists in-frame clones only, not all of them. The table has approximately 130,000 clones, about 85% seen once. The sequenced sample was peripheral blood. The receptor source for this set is a man aged 40-49 years with active or convalescent COVID-19.

The chain combines TRBV9 with TRBJ2-7; TRBD1 aligns across 8 bases. After removal of 0 bases from V and 3 bases from J, the junction contained 5 bases not matched to a gene. Germline V CDR1 and CDR2: SGDLS, YYNGEE. The CDR3 length is 15 residues. The CDR3 nucleotides are TGTGCCAGCAGCGTAGCGGGACAGGAGATCTACGAGCAGTACTTC. Protein sequence: CASSVAGQEIYEQYF.

This clone was seen more than once but under ten times. The CDR3 loop reads CASSLAGQGGETQYF. The CDR3 DNA sequence: TGTGCCAGCAGCTTAGCCGGACAGGGTGGAGAGACCCAGTACTTC. The chain joins TRBV7-3 to TRBJ2-5; 8 positions match TRBD1. The CDR3 totals 15 residues. Losses at the gene ends were 2 bases for V and 4 bases for J; bases not matched to a gene: 6. Germline-derived CDR1 and CDR2 are SGHTA and FQGTGA.

V and J are TRBV3-1 (or the pseudogene TRBV3-2) and TRBJ2-7; TRBD2 might be the D (7 bases). Trimming stripped 6 bases from V and 5 bases from J, with 14 bases between. Per germline, CDR1 LGHDT and CDR2 YNNKEL (reference sequence). CDR3 length: 13 residues. The CDR3 spells CASRVRGGNEQYF. In nucleotides, the CDR3 is TGTGCCAGCAGGGTTAGGGGGGGCAACGAGCAGTACTTC.

This sequence joins TRBV27 and TRBJ2-2; D not certain. With 5 bases removed from V and 1 base from J, the gap between germline ends came to 11 bases. This CDR3 has 15 residues. CDR1 is MNHEY and CDR2 is SMNVEV in the germline V gene (reference sequence). CDR3 amino acids: CASSPAHRNTGELFF. The DNA of the CDR3 is TGTGCCAGCAGTCCTGCCCACAGGAACACCGGGGAGCTGTTTTTT.

This rearrangement joins TRBV5-1 to TRBJ1-6; D is undetermined. The CDR3 runs 16 residues. The germline gives CDR1 SGHRS, CDR2 YFSETQ. The V end was cut by 3 bases, the J end by 4 bases, with 14 bases between. The CDR3 DNA follows: TGCGCCAGCAGCTCTAACACGGCGGATTATAATTCACCCCTCCACTTT. It is translated as CASSSNTADYNSPLHF.

V is TRBV7-9 and J is TRBJ2-1; 7 nucleotides match TRBD2. Germline lookup yields CDR1 SEHNR and CDR2 FQNEAQ (reference sequence). CDR3 size: 15 residues. Trimming cost V 5 bases and J 3 bases; bases outside gene matches: 7. This chain's CDR3 is CASSAGLEYYNEQFF. The CDR3 bases are TGTGCCAGCAGCGCCGGACTAGAATACTACAATGAGCAGTTCTTC.

This chain connects TRBV6-6 to TRBJ1-1, with TRBD1 matching 8 bases. V trimming: 2 bases; J trimming: 5 bases; junction bases outside the gene matches: 7. In germline, CDR1 is MNHNY, CDR2 SVGAGI (reference sequence). The CDR3 runs to 15 residues. CDR3 amino acids: CASSYETGEGTEAFF. Here the CDR3 DNA reads TGTGCCAGCAGTTACGAGACAGGGGAGGGGACTGAAGCTTTCTTT.

The chain employs TRBV19 and TRBJ2-3, with a tentative D call TRBD2 (6 bases). This CDR3 is 16 amino acids long. Trimming cost V 2 bases and J 4 bases, with 16 bases left between them. CDR1 is LNHDA, CDR2 SQIVND, per germline (reference sequence). The CDR3 loop is CASSIPGTRGADTQYF. The CDR3 nucleotides are TGTGCCAGTAGTATACCCGGGACTCGAGGTGCAGATACGCAGTATTTT.

This clone appeared a few times. V usage is TRBV19 and J usage is TRBJ2-1, with D hard to call. Trimming stripped 9 bases from V and 0 bases from J, with 15 bases between. The CDR3 consists of 15 residues. CDR1 and CDR2 (germline): LNHDA, SQIVND (reference sequence). The CDR3: CASRNLASSYNEQFF. Written as DNA, the CDR3 is TGTGCCAGCAGGAACTTGGCATCCTCCTACAATGAGCAGTTCTTC.

The CDR3 loop reads CASSPNREGEQYF. CDR3 DNA: TGTGCCAGCTCACCGAACAGGGAAGGCGAGCAGTACTTC. The chain combines TRBV18 with TRBJ2-7; the D gene is possibly TRBD1 (6 bases). The CDR3 consists of 13 residues. Trimming took 3 bases from V and 6 from J, leaving 12 bases between them. The germline gives CDR1 KGHSH, CDR2 LQKENI.